These 7 T cell receptor beta chains were sequenced from one sample in a study of CD8+CD57+ T cells in acquired aplastic anemia. Researchers used genomic DNA as the template to profile TCR beta VDJ and CDR3. TCRdb used MiXCR to reprocess the reads, holding one entry per CDR3 protein. Among under 350,000 distinct CDR3 sequences listed, approximately 55% were seen once. Source material: sorted CD4+, CD8+, or CD8+CD57+ T cells (not recorded which) from PBMCs. Every receptor here comes from a human donor with severe aplastic anemia or a healthy control (not recorded which).

In this sample, this clonotype turned up a few times. J is TRBJ2-5 and V is TRBV4-1, with no clear D. Trimming cost V 0 bases and J 5 bases, with 10 bases left between them. CDR1 MGHRA and CDR2 YSYEKL come from the germline V gene. The CDR3 is 14 residues long. For the CDR3, the DNA is TGCGCCAGCAGCCAAGATTGGACGCGGGAGACCCAGTACTTC. It specifies CASSQDWTRETQYF.

The V gene is TRBV24-1, the J gene TRBJ2-1; 7 bases match TRBD2. The CDR3 length is 12 residues. The germline CDR1 and CDR2 sequences are KGHDR and SFDVKD. The ends lost 9 bases at V and 5 bases at J; junction bases unmatched: 3. CDR3 nucleotides: TGTGCCACCCGGGGAGGGGACAATGAGCAGTTCTTC. Translated: CATRGGDNEQFF.

The chain couples TRBV7-6 to TRBJ2-7; D possibly corresponds to TRBD1 (5 bases). In germline, CDR1 is SGHVS, CDR2 FNYEAQ. Trimming stripped 3 bases from V and 5 bases from J, with 20 bases between. The CDR3 sequence is 16 residues long. The CDR3 protein is CASSLIPWLGRDEQYF. The DNA for the CDR3 is TGTGCCAGCAGCTTGATCCCTTGGCTCGGCAGGGACGAGCAGTACTTC. Using reference TRBV7-6 and TRBJ2-7 for the parts outside the CDR3, the full variable domain is GAGVSQSPRYKVTKRGQDVALRCDPISGHVSLYWYRQALGQGPEFLTYFNYEAQQDKSGLPNDRFSAERPEGSISTLTIQRTEQRDSAMYRCASSLIPWLGRDEQYFGPGTRLTVT.

The V call is TRBV5-1, the J call TRBJ1-1, with D tentatively TRBD1 (5 bases). Germline V gene sequence: CDR1 SGHRS, CDR2 YFSETQ. V was cut by 5 bases and J by 0 bases, with 17 bases left in between. There are 16 residues in the CDR3. CDR3 nucleotide sequence: TGCGCCAGCAGTTTCAGGGTAGGTTTTATGAACACTGAAGCTTTCTTT. It translates to CASSFRVGFMNTEAFF.

This clonotype was detected ten times or more. Germline is not matched at one junction end, which may reflect a read error. Here the CDR3 reads CASSVGGGSPLHF. The CDR3, as DNA: TGTGCCAGCAGTGTAGGGGGGGGTTCACCCCTCCACTTT. The rearrangement links TRBV9 to TRBJ1-6, with D possibly TRBD1 on 6 matching bases. This CDR3 contains 13 residues. Per the germline V gene, CDR1 is SGDLS and CDR2 is YYNGEE.

The chain links TRBV19 to TRBJ2-1; either TRBD1 or TRBD2 may supply D (5 bases each). The CDR3 covers 15 residues. The V gene's germline CDR1 is LNHDA and CDR2 SQIVND (reference sequence). V was cut by 5 bases and J by 8 bases, with 19 bases left in between. The chain's CDR3 is CASSPWDGSVHEQFF. The CDR3 nucleotides are TGTGCCAGTAGTCCCTGGGACGGATCCGTCCATGAGCAGTTCTTC.

This chain connects TRBV7-3 to TRBJ2-7, with D perhaps TRBD1 (6 bases). Trimming stripped 5 bases from V and 8 bases from J, with 10 bases between. This CDR3 has 11 residues. Germline CDR1 is SGHTA and CDR2 is FQGTGA. The CDR3 loop is CASSPGQKQYF. In DNA, the CDR3 is TGTGCCAGCAGCCCCGGACAGAAGCAGTACTTC.